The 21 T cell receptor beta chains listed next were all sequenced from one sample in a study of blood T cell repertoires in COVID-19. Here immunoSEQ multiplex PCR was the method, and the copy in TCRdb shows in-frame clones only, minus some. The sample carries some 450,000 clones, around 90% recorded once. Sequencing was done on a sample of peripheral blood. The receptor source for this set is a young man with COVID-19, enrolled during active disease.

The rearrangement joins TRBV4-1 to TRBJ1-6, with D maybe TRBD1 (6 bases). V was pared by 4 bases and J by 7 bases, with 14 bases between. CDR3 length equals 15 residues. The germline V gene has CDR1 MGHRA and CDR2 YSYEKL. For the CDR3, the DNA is TGCGCCAGCAGCCGCCCGGACAGACCAAATTCACCCCTCCACTTT. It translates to CASSRPDRPNSPLHF.

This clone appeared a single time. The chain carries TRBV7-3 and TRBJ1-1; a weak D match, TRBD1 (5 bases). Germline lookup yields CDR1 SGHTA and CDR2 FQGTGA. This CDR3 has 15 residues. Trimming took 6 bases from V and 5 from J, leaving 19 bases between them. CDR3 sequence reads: CASRRRVRVYTEAFF. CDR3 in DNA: TGTGCCAGCAGACGACGTGTCAGGGTCTATACTGAAGCTTTCTTT.

CDR3 bases: TGTGCCACCAGCAGGGCGAGTACAGGGGTGACCCAGTACTTC. This encodes CATSRASTGVTQYF. The rearrangement joins TRBV15 to TRBJ2-5, with TRBD1 matching 7 bases. V gave up 3 bases and J gave up 7 bases; unmatched junction bases: 8. Germline loops: CDR1 LNHNV, CDR2 YYDKDF (reference sequence). This CDR3 is 14 amino acids long.

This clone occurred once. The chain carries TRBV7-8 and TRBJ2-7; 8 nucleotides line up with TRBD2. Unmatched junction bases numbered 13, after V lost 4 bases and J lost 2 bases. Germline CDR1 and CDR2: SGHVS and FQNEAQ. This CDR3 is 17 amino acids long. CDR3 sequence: CASSSLLVAGGTYEQYF. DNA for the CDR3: TGTGCCAGCAGCTCCCTTTTGGTGGCGGGAGGAACCTACGAGCAGTACTTC.

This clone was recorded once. The DNA of the CDR3 is TGTGCCAGCAAGGTGGGGCTGACTAATGAAAAACTGTTTTTT. This gives the protein CASKVGLTNEKLFF. The chain joins TRBV2 to TRBJ1-4; D might be TRBD1 (5 bases). With 7 bases removed from V and 2 bases from J, the gap between germline ends came to 11 bases. The CDR3 loop spans 14 amino acids. CDR1 SNHLY and CDR2 FYNNEI come from the germline V gene.

CDR3 protein: CASSPLAGKGYEQYF. The DNA of the CDR3 is TGTGCCAGCAGCCCCTTAGCGGGAAAGGGCTACGAGCAGTACTTC. The genes are TRBV7-3 and TRBJ2-7; TRBD2 agrees at 8 bases. The ends lost 5 bases at V and 3 bases at J; junction bases unmatched: 9. Germline V gene sequence: CDR1 SGHTA, CDR2 FQGTGA. There are 15 residues in the CDR3.

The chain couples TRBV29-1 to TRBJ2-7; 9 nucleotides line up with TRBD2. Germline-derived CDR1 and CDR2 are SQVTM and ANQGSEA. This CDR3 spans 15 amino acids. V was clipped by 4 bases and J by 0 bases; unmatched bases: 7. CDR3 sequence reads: CSVVQGTSSSYEQYF. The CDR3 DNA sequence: TGCAGCGTTGTTCAAGGGACTAGCAGCTCCTACGAGCAGTACTTC.

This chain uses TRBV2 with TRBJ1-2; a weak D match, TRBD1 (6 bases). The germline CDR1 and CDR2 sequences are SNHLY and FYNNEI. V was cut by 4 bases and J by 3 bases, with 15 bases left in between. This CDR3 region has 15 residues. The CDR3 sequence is CASSVIGGADYGYTF. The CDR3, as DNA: TGTGCCAGCAGTGTTATTGGGGGCGCGGACTATGGCTACACCTTC.

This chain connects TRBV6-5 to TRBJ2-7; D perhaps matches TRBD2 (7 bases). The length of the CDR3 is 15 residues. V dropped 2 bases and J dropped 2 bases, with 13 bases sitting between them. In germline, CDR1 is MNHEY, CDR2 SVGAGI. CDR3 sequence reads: CASSYGAGATYEQYF. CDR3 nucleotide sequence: TGTGCCAGCAGTTACGGTGCGGGGGCAACCTACGAGCAGTACTTC.

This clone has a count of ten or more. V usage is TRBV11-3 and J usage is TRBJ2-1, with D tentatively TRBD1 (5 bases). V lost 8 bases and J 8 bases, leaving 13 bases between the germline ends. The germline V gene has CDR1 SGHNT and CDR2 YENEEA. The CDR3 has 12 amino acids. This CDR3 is CASQGLTDEQFF. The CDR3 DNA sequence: TGTGCCAGCCAGGGCCTGACGGATGAGCAGTTCTTC. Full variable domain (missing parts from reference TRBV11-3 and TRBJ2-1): EAGVVQSPRYKIIEKKQPVAFWCNPISGHNTLYWYLQNLGQGPELLIRYENEEAVDDSQLPKDRFSAERLKGVDSTLKIQPAELGDSAVYLCASQGLTDEQFFGPGTRLTVL.

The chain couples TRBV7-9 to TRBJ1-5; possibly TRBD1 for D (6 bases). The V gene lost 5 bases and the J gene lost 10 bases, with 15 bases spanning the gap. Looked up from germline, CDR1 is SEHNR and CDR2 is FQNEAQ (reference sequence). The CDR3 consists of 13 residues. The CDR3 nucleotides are TGTGCCAGCAGCCTCACCGGGGACAACCCCCAGCATTTT. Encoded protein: CASSLTGDNPQHF.

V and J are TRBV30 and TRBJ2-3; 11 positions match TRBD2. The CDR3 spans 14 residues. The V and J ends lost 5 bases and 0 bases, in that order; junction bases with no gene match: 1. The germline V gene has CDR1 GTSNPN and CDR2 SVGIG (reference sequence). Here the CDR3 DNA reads TGTGCCTGGGGGACTAGCGGCAGCACAGATACGCAGTATTTT. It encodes CAWGTSGSTDTQYF.

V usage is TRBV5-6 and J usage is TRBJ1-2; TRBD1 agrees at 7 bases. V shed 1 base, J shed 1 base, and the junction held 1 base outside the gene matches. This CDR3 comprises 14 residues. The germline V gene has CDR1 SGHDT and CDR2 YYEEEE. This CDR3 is CASSLQGGNYGYTF. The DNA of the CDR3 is TGTGCCAGCAGCTTGCAGGGGGGTAACTATGGCTACACCTTC.

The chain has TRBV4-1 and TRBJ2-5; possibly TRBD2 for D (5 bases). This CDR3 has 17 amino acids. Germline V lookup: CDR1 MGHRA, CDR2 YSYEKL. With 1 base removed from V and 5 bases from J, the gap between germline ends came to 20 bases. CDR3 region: CASSQGESGSYSETQYF. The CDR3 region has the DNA TGCGCCAGCAGCCAAGGAGAGTCGGGATCTTATAGCGAGACCCAGTACTTC.

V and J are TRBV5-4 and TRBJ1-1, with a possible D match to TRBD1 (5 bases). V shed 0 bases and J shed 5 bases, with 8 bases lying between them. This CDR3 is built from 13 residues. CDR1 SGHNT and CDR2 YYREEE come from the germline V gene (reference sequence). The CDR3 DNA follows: TGTGCCAGCAGCTTGGCTCAGGGAACTGAAGCTTTCTTT. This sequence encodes CASSLAQGTEAFF. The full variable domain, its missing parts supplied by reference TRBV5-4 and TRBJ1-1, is ETGVTQSPTHLIKTRGQQVTLRCSSQSGHNTVSWYQQALGQGPQFIFQYYREEENGRGNFPPRFSGLQFPNYSSELNVNALELDDSALYLCASSLAQGTEAFFGQGTRLTVV.

The CDR3 reads CATSAPASENNEQFF. The CDR3 DNA sequence: TGTGCCACCAGTGCCCCGGCTAGCGAAAACAATGAGCAGTTCTTC. The chain couples TRBV24-1 to TRBJ2-1; perhaps TRBD2 as D (6 bases). Trimming stripped 5 bases from V and 5 bases from J, with 15 bases between. Germline V gene sequence: CDR1 KGHDR, CDR2 SFDVKD. The CDR3 sequence is 15 residues long.

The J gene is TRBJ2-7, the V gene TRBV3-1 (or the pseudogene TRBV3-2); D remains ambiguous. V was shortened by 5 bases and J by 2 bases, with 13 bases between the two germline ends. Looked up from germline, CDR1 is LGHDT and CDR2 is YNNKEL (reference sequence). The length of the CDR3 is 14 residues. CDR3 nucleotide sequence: TGTGCCAGCAGCTCCCTCGAGGTAACCTACGAGCAGTACTTC. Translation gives CASSSLEVTYEQYF.

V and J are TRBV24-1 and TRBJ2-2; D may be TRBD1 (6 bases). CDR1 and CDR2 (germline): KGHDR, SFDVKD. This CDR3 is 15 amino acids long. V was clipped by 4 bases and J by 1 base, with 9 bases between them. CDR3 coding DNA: TGTGCCACCAGTGACACGGACAGGAACACCGGGGAGCTGTTTTTT. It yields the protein CATSDTDRNTGELFF.

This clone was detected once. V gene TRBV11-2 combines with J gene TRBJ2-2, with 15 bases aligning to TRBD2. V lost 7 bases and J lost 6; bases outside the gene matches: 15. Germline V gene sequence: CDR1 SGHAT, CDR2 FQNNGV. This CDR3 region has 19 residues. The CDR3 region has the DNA TGTGCCAGCAAAAACCCCTGGACTAGCGGGAGGGCCGAAGCCGGGGAGCTGTTTTTT. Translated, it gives CASKNPWTSGRAEAGELFF.

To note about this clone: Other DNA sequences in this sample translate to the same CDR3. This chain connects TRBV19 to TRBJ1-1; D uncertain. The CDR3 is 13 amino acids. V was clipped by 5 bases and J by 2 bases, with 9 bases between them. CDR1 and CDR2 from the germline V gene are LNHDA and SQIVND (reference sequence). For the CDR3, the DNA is TGTGCCAGTAGTTACAGAACAAACACTGAAGCTTTCTTT. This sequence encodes CASSYRTNTEAFF.

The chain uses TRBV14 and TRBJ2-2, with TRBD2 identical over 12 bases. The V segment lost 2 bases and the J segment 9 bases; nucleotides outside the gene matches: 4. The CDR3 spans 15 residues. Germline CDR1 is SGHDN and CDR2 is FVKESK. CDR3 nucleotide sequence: TGTGCCAGCAGCCAACTAGCGGGAGGGCCCCGGGAGCTGTTTTTT. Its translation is CASSQLAGGPRELFF.